This TCR beta chain came from a study of T cell responses to AZD1222 COVID-19 vaccine. V shed 2 bases and J 6 bases; nucleotides not matched to a gene: 3. The CDR3 spans 14 residues. CDR1 and CDR2 (germline): SGHRS, YFSETQ. The method was immunoSEQ multiplex PCR; TCRdb's version includes in-frame clones alone and lacks a portion of them. This sample has around 78,000 clones, with under 90% found just once. V and J are TRBV5-1 and TRBJ2-3, with 10 bases aligning to TRBD1. Sequencing was performed on peripheral blood, taken 28 days after the second AZD1222 dose. This receptor was taken from an adult who received the AZD1222 COVID-19 vaccine. CDR3 region: CASSFGTGEDTQYF. The CDR3, as DNA: TGCGCCAGCAGCTTTGGGACAGGGGAGGATACGCAGTATTTT. The full variable domain, its missing parts supplied by reference TRBV5-1 and TRBJ2-3, is KAGVTQTPRYLIKTRGQQVTLSCSPISGHRSVSWYQQTPGQGLQFLFEYFSETQRNKGNFPGRFSGRQFSNSRSEMNVSTLELGDSALYLCASSFGTGEDTQYFGPGTRLTVL.